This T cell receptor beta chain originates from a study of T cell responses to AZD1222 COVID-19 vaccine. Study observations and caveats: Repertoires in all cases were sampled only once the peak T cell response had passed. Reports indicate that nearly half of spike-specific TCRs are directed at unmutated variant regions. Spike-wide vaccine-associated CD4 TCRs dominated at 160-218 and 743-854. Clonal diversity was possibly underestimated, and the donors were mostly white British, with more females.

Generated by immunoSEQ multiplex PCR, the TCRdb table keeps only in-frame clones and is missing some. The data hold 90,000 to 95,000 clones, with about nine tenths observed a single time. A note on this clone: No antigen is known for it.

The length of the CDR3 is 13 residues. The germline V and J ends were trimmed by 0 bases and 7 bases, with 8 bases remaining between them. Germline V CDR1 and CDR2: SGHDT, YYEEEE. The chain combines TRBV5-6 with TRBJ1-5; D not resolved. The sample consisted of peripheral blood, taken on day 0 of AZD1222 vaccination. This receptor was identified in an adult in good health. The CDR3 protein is CASSLAGSQPQHF. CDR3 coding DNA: TGTGCCAGCAGCTTGGCGGGTTCGCAGCCCCAGCATTTT.